The 10 T cell receptor beta chains in this list originate from one sample, sequenced in a study of blood T cells in healthy people across ages (dated by TCRdb to between 2015 and 2016). The library was prepared using 5' RACE. Data came from an Illumina HiSeq 2500. A second 7 to 11 cycle PCR used a sample-barcoded 5' primer and a J-beta primer mix. Through fastp at Q25 and MiXCR, TCRdb rebuilt clones from the public reads, retaining in-frame beta chains. Each record represents a unique CDR3 protein, reported with the most common genes and DNA among its rows. The sample table holds about 760,000 distinct CDR3 sequences, of which 25% were seen once. Together, the top ten hold roughly a tenth of the sample. In addition, the sample was reused for a study of T cells of mothers and their children.

Sequencing used blood. These receptors came from a boy aged 5-17 years in good health.

The J gene is TRBJ2-2, the V gene TRBV19; D is perhaps TRBD1 (5 bases). This CDR3 has 12 residues. Germline lookup yields CDR1 LNHDA and CDR2 SQIVND (reference sequence). The germline V and J ends were trimmed by 6 bases and 8 bases, with 10 bases remaining between them. In DNA, the CDR3 is TGTGCCAGTAGCGTTTACAGGGGGGAGCTGTTTTTT. Translated: CASSVYRGELFF.

This rearrangement joins TRBV24-1 to TRBJ2-1, with 12 positions matching TRBD2. Germline lookup yields CDR1 KGHDR and CDR2 SFDVKD. V lost 4 bases and J lost 6; bases outside the gene matches: 3. The CDR3 contains 15 residues. DNA for the CDR3: TGTGCCACCAGTGAGACTAGCGGGGGAAGCAATGAGCAGTTCTTC. Protein product: CATSETSGGSNEQFF.

The rearrangement uses TRBV3-1 and TRBJ1-4; no clear D gene. Trimming removed 2 bases at V and 6 bases at J, with 13 bases between. Germline CDR1 and CDR2: LGHDT and YNNKEL (reference sequence). The CDR3 is made up of 15 amino acids. The CDR3 DNA reads TGTGCCAGCAGCCAACTGACAAGTAGTGATGAAAAACTGTTTTTT. Residues: CASSQLTSSDEKLFF. The full variable domain, completed using reference TRBV3-1 and TRBJ1-4, is DTAVSQTPKYLVTQMGNDKSIKCEQNLGHDTMYWYKQDSKKFLKIMFSYNNKELIINETVPNRFSPKSPDKAHLNLHINSLELGDSAVYFCASSQLTSSDEKLFFGSGTQLSVL.

This clonotype came up once. The CDR3 loop is CASSSTLEQYF. The CDR3 nucleotides are TGTGCCAGCAGCTCCACTCTAGAGCAGTACTTC. This sequence joins TRBV7-9 and TRBJ2-7; D is unclear. V lost 4 bases and J lost 7, with 8 bases in between. Germline CDR1 is SEHNR and CDR2 is FQNEAQ (reference sequence). The CDR3 totals 11 residues.

The chain is built from TRBV11-3 and TRBJ1-1, with D uncertain. CDR1 SGHNT and CDR2 YENEEA come from the germline V gene. This CDR3 comprises 15 residues. The V and J ends lost 5 bases and 0 bases respectively, with 13 bases between them. The CDR3 here is CASSRGSELNTEAFF. The CDR3 nucleotides are TGTGCCAGCAGCCGGGGTTCAGAATTGAACACTGAAGCTTTCTTT. Variable domain in full (rest from reference TRBV11-3 and TRBJ1-1): EAGVVQSPRYKIIEKKQPVAFWCNPISGHNTLYWYLQNLGQGPELLIRYENEEAVDDSQLPKDRFSAERLKGVDSTLKIQPAELGDSAVYLCASSRGSELNTEAFFGQGTRLTVV.

The chain recombines TRBV20-1 with TRBJ2-1; 9 bases line up with TRBD2. This CDR3 has 16 residues. Germline CDR1 is DFQATT and CDR2 is SNEGSKA (reference sequence). V shed 2 bases, J shed 13 bases, and the junction held 18 bases outside the gene matches. The CDR3: CSARKFAGGPSPEQFF. The CDR3 DNA sequence: TGCAGTGCTAGAAAGTTTGCGGGGGGGCCATCCCCTGAACAGTTCTTC.

CDR3 residues: CASSIDSTGDQPQHF. CDR3 in DNA: TGTGCCAGTAGTATAGACTCCACAGGGGATCAGCCCCAGCATTTT. The V gene is TRBV19, the J gene TRBJ1-5; 7 bases are a match to TRBD1. V lost 0 bases and J lost 5; bases outside the gene matches: 4. CDR3 size: 15 residues. Germline V lookup: CDR1 LNHDA, CDR2 SQIVND (reference sequence).

This rearrangement joins TRBV27 to TRBJ2-4, with TRBD2 as a possible D gene (6 bases). In germline, CDR1 is MNHEY, CDR2 SMNVEV (reference sequence). The CDR3 contains 14 residues. V lost 8 bases to trimming and J lost 0 bases, with 11 bases between them. CDR3 DNA: TGTGCCAGCTCGGTTAGCGGAGCCAAAAACATTCAGTACTTC. Encoded protein: CASSVSGAKNIQYF.

Only a few counts were recorded for this clonotype. The rearrangement links TRBV2 to TRBJ2-7; either TRBD1 or TRBD2 may fit D (6 bases each). This CDR3 spans 14 amino acids. Germline V lookup: CDR1 SNHLY, CDR2 FYNNEI. V gave up 6 bases and J gave up 3 bases, with 15 bases separating them. CDR3 residues: CASRRGVGYYEQYF. CDR3 nucleotide sequence: TGTGCCAGCAGGAGGGGGGTCGGCTACTACGAGCAGTACTTC.

This clonotype has a handful of counts. The chain combines TRBV6-6 with TRBJ2-5; D unresolved. Germline CDR1 is MNHNY and CDR2 is SVGAGI (reference sequence). The CDR3 runs 14 residues. Trimming took 0 bases from V and 5 from J, leaving 10 bases between them. The CDR3 nucleotides are TGTGCCAGCAGTTACTCACCGGGCCGCGAGACCCAGTACTTC. Encoded protein: CASSYSPGRETQYF.